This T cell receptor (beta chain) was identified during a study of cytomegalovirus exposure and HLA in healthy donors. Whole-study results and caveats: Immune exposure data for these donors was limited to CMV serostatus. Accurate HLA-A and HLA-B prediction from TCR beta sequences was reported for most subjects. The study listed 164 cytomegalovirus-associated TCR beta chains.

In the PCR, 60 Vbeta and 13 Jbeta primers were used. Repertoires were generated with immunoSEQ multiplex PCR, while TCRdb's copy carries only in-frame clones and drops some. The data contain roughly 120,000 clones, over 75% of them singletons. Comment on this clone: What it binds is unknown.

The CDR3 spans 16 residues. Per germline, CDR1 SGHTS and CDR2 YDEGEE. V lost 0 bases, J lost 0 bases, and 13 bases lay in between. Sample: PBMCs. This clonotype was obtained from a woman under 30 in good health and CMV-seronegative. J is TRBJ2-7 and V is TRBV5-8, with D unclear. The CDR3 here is CASSLEQRLSSYEQYF. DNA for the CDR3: TGTGCCAGCAGCTTGGAGCAGAGGCTATCCTCCTACGAGCAGTACTTC.